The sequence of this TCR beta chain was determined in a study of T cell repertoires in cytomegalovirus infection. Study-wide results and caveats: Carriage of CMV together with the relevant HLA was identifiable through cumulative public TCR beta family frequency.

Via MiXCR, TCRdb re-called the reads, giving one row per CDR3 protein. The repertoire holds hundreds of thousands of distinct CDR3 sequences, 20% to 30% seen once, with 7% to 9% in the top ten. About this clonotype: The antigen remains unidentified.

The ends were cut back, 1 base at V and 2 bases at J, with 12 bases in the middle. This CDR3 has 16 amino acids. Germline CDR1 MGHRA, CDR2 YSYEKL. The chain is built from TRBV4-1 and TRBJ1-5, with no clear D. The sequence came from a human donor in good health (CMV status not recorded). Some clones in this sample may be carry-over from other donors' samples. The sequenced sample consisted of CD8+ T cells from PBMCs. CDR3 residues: CASSQVALSGNQPQHF. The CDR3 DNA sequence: TGCGCCAGCAGCCAAGTCGCACTATCCGGCAATCAGCCCCAGCATTTT.